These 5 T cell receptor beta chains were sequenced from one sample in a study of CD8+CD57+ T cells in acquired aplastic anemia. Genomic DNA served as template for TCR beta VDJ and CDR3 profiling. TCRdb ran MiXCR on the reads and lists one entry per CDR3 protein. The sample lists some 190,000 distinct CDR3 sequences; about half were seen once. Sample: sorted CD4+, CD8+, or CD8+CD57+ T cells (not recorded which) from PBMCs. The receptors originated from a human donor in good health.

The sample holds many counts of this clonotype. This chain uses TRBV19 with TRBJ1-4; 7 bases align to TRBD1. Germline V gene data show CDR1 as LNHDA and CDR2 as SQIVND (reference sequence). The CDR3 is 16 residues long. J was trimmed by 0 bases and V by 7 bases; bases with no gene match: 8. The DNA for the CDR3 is TGTGCCAGTACCAGATACACAGGGGCAACTAATGAAAAACTGTTTTTT. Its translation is CASTRYTGATNEKLFF.

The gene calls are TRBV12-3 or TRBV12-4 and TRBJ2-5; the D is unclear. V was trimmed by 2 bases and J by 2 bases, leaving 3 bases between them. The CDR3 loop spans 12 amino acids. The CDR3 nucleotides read TGTGCCAGCAGTTTAATACAAGAGACCCAGTACTTC. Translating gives CASSLIQETQYF.

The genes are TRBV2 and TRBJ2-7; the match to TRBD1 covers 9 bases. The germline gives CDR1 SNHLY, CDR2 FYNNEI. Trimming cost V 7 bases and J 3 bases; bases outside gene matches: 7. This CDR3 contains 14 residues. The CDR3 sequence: CASNRDRVGYEQYF. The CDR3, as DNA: TGTGCCAGCAACCGGGACAGGGTTGGCTACGAGCAGTACTTC.

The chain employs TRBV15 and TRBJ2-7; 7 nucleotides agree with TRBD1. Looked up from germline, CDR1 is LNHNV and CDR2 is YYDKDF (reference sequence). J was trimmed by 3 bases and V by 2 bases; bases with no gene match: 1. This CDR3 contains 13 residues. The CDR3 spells CATSRRDSYEQYF. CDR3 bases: TGTGCCACCAGCAGAAGGGACAGCTACGAGCAGTACTTC.

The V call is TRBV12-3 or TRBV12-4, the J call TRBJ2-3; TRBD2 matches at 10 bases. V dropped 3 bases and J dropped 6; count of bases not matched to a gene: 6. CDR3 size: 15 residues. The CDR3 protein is CASSFQRGGLDTQYF. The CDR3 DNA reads TGTGCCAGCAGTTTCCAGCGGGGGGGCCTCGATACGCAGTATTTT.